This T cell receptor (beta chain) was observed in a study of blood T cells in healthy people across ages. A few counts support this clonotype. A sample-barcoded 5' primer and a J-beta primer mix were used in a second PCR of roughly 6 to 11 cycles. TCRdb re-analysed the 5' RACE reads in MiXCR, keeping a single row per CDR3 protein. There are around 1,000,000 distinct CDR3 sequences in the sample; about 23% occur only once, and approximately 0.75% lies in the top ten. Unmatched junction bases numbered 11, after V lost 1 base and J lost 7 bases. Germline assignment: CDR1 MGHRA and CDR2 YSYEKL. This CDR3 is built from 17 residues. The same specimen was also included in a second study, on T cells of mothers and their children. That investigation notes: Second-round PCR products received sample barcodes and 2-4 random nucleotides from the M1S primer.

Sample: blood. This clonotype was sampled from a girl aged 2 to 10 in good health. The chain couples TRBV4-1 to TRBJ2-1; 9 bases line up with TRBD2. CDR3 in DNA: TGCGCCAGCAGCCAAGGTCGACCTAGCGGGAATAAAAATGAGCAGTTCTTC. This codes for CASSQGRPSGNKNEQFF.